This T cell receptor beta chain was obtained from a study of T cell responses to AZD1222 COVID-19 vaccine. The CDR3 sequence is 14 residues long. The germline V gene has CDR1 ENHRY and CDR2 SYGVKD. V lost 4 bases and J 8 bases, leaving 17 bases between the germline ends. Assay used: immunoSEQ multiplex PCR; TCRdb lists only in-frame clones, some missing. This table holds roughly 190,000 clones, approximately 91% found once. Sequenced material: peripheral blood, taken on day 0 of AZD1222 vaccination. The clonotype originates from an adult in good health. The chain has TRBV10-3 and TRBJ1-2; tentatively, D is TRBD1 (6 bases). The CDR3 here is CAISGQGWGNGYTF. The CDR3 DNA reads as TGTGCCATCAGTGGGCAGGGGTGGGGTAACGGCTACACCTTC.